This TCR beta chain was identified in a study of spatial heterogeneity in lung cancer. Looking at the study overall: Compared with alpha-chain sequences, beta-chain sequences were consistently detected in greater numbers.

The presence of a unique molecular identifier marked each TCR cDNA molecule. TCRdb re-derived calls from the 5' RACE reads in MiXCR, one entry per CDR3 protein. The sample shows tens of thousands of distinct CDR3 sequences, around 9.3% of them seen only once. As to time point: blood at routine non-recurrence follow-up after resection. Sequencing was performed on whole RNA extracted from tumor and nontumor lung tissue, or from frozen PBMC, and the material was left unsorted. This clonotype has at least ten counts. The CDR3 sequence is 15 residues long. Germline CDR1 SGHRS, CDR2 YFSETQ. Trimming stripped 4 bases from V and 1 base from J, with 11 bases between.

This TCR derives from a female donor with early-stage non-small cell lung cancer. The rearrangement joins TRBV5-1 to TRBJ2-2; D remains unclear. The source was PBMCs, collected at follow-up. The CDR3 nucleotides are TGCGCCAGCAGCCCGTACACAAGGAACACCGGGGAGCTGTTTTTT. Translating it yields CASSPYTRNTGELFF.